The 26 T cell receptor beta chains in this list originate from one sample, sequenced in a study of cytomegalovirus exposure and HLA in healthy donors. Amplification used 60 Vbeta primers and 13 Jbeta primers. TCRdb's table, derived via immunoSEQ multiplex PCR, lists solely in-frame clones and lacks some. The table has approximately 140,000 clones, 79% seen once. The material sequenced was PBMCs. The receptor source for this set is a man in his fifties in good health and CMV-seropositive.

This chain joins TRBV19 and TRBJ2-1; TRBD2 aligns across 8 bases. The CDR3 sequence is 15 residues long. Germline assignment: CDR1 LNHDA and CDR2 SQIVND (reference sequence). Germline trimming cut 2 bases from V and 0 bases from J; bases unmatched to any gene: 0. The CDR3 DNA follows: TGTGCCAGTAGTATAAGCGGGAGCTCCTACAATGAGCAGTTCTTC. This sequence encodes CASSISGSSYNEQFF.

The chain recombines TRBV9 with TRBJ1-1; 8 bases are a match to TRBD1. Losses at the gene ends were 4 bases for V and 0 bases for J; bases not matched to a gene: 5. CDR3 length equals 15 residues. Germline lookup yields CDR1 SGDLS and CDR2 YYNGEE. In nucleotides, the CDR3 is TGTGCCAGCAGCCCCCGACAGGGGCTGAACACTGAAGCTTTCTTT. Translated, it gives CASSPRQGLNTEAFF.

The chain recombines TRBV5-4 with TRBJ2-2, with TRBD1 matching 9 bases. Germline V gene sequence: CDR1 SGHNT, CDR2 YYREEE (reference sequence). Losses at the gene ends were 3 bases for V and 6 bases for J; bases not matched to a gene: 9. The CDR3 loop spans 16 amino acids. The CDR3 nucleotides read TGTGCCAGCAGCTCCACCGGGACAGGGCTTTCCGGGGAGCTGTTTTTT. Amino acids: CASSSTGTGLSGELFF.

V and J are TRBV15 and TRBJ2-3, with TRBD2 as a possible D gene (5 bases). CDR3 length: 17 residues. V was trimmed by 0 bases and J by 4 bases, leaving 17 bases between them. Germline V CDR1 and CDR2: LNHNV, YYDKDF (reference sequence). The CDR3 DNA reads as TGTGCCACCAGCAGAGATCTGTCGGGATTGATCCCAGATACGCAGTATTTT. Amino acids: CATSRDLSGLIPDTQYF. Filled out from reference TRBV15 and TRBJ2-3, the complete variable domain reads DAMVIQNPRYQVTQFGKPVTLSCSQTLNHNVMYWYQQKSSQAPKLLFHYYDKDFNNEADTPDNFQSRRPNTSFCFLDIRSPGLGDTAMYLCATSRDLSGLIPDTQYFGPGTRLTVL.

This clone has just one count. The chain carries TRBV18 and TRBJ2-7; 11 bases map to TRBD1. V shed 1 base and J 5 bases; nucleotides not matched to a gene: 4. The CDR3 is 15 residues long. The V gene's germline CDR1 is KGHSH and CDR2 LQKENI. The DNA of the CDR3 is TGTGCCAGCTCACCACGGACAGGGGGCAGGAACGAGCAGTACTTC. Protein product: CASSPRTGGRNEQYF.

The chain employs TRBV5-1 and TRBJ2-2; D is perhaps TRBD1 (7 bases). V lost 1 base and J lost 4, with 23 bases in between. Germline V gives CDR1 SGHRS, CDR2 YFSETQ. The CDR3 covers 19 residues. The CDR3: CASSLFAGQSDLGTGELFF. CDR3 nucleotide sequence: TGCGCCAGCAGCTTGTTCGCGGGACAGAGCGACTTGGGCACCGGGGAGCTGTTTTTT.

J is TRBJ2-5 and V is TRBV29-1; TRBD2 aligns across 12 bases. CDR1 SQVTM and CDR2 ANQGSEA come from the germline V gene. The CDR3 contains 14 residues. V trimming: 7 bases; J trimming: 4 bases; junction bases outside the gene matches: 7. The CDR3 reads CSARTSGDGETQYF. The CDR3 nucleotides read TGCAGCGCAAGGACTAGCGGGGACGGAGAGACCCAGTACTTC. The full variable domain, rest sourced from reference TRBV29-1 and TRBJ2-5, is SAVISQKPSRDICQRGTSLTIQCQVDSQVTMMFWYRQQPGQSLTLIATANQGSEATYESGFVIDKFPISRPNLTFSTLTVSNMSPEDSSIYLCSARTSGDGETQYFGPGTRLLVL.

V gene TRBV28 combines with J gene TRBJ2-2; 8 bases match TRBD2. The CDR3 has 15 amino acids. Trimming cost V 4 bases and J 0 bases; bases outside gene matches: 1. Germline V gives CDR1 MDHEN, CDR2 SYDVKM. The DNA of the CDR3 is TGTGCCAGCAGTTCGGGGGGGGCGAACACCGGGGAGCTGTTTTTT. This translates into CASSSGGANTGELFF.

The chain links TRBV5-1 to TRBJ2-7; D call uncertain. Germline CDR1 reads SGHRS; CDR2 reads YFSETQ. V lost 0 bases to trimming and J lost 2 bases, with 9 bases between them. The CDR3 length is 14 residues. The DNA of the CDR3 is TGCGCCAGCAGCTTGGACCAGAACACCTACGAGCAGTACTTC. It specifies CASSLDQNTYEQYF.

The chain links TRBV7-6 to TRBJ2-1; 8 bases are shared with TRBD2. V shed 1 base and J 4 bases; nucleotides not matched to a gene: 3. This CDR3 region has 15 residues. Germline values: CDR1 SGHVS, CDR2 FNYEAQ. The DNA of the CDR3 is TGTGCCAGCAGCTTAGAGACTAGCGAGTACAATGAGCAGTTCTTC. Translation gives CASSLETSEYNEQFF.

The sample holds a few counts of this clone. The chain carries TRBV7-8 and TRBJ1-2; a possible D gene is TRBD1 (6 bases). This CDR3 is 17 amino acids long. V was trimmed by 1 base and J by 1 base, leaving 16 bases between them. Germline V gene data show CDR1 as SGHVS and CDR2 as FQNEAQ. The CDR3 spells CASSLGHGQSYNYGYTF. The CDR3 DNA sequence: TGTGCCAGCAGCTTAGGACACGGACAGTCTTATAACTATGGCTACACCTTC.

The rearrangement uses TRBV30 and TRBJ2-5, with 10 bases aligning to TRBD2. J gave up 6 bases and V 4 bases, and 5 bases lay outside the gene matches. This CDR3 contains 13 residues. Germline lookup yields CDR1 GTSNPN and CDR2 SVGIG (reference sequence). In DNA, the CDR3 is TGTGCCTGGACGACGGGACTAGCGAAGACCCAGTACTTC. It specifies CAWTTGLAKTQYF.

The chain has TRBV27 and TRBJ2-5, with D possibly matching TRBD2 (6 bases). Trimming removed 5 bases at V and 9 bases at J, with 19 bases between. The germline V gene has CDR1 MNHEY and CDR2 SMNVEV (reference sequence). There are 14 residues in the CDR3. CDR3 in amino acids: CASSPGTARMAQYF. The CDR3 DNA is TGTGCCAGCAGTCCTGGGACTGCGCGAATGGCCCAGTACTTC.

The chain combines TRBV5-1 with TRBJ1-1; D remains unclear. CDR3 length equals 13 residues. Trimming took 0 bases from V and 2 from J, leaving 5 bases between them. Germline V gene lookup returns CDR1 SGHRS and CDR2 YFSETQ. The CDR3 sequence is CASSLGTNTEAFF. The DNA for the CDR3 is TGCGCCAGCAGCTTGGGAACAAACACTGAAGCTTTCTTT.

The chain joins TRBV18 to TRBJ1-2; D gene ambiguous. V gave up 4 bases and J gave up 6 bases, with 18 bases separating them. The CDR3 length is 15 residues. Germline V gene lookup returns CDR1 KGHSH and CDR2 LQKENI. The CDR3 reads CASSLVRKLEDGYTF. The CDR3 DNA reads TGTGCCAGCTCACTTGTCCGGAAGTTGGAGGATGGCTACACCTTC.

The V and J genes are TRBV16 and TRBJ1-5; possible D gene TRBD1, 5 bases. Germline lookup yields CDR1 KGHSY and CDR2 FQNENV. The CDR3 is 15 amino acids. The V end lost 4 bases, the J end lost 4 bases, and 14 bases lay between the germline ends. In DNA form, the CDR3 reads TGTGCCAGCAGCCCGAGACACGGGACTAATCAGCCCCAGCATTTT. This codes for CASSPRHGTNQPQHF.

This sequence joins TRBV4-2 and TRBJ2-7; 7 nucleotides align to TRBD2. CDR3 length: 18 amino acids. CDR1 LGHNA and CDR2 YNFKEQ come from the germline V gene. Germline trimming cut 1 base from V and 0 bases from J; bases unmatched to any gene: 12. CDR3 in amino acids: CASSQGVGGAGSSYEQYF. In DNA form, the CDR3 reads TGTGCCAGCAGCCAAGGCGTCGGTGGAGCGGGAAGCTCCTACGAGCAGTACTTC.

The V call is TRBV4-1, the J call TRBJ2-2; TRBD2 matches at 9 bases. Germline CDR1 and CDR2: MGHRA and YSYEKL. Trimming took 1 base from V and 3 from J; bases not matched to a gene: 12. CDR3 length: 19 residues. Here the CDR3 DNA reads TGCGCCAGCAGCCAAGTTCTAGCGGGGATCCCCACGGACACCGGGGAGCTGTTTTTT. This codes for CASSQVLAGIPTDTGELFF.

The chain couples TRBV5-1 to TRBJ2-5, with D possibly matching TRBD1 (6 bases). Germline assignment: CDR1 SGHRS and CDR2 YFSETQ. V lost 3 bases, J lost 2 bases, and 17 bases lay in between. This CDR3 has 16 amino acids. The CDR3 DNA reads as TGCGCCAGCAGCTGGCCGCTAGATAGGGGGCAAGAGACCCAGTACTTC. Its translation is CASSWPLDRGQETQYF.

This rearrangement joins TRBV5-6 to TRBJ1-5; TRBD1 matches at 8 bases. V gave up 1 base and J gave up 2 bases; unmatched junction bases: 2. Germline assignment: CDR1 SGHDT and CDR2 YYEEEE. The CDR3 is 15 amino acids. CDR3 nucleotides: TGTGCCAGCAGCTTGTACAGGGGGGGCAATCAGCCCCAGCATTTT. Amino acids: CASSLYRGGNQPQHF.

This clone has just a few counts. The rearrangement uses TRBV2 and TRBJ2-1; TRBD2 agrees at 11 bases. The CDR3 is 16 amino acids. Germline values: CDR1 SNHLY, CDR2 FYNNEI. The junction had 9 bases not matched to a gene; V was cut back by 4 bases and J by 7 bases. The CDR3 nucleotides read TGTGCCAGCAGTGGCGGTAGCGGGAGGGCCGAGAATGAGCAGTTCTTC. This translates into CASSGGSGRAENEQFF.

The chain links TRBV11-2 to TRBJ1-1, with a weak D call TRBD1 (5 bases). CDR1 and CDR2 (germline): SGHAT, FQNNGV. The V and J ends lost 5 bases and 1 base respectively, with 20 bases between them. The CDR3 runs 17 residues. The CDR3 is CASSKRRGGLSNTEAFF. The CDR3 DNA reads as TGTGCCAGCAGCAAGAGGAGGGGCGGACTCTCGAACACTGAAGCTTTCTTT. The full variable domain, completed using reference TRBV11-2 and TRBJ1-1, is EAGVAQSPRYKIIEKRQSVAFWCNPISGHATLYWYQQILGQGPKLLIQFQNNGVVDDSQLPKDRFSAERLKGVDSTLKIQPAKLEDSAVYLCASSKRRGGLSNTEAFFGQGTRLTVV.

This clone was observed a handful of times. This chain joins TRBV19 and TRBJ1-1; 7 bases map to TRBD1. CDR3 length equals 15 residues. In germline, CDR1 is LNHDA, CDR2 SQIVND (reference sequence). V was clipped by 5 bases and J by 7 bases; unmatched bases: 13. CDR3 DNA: TGTGCCAGTAGTGTCCGCCGAGGGGGCGCGGGTGAAGCTTTCTTT. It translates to CASSVRRGGAGEAFF.

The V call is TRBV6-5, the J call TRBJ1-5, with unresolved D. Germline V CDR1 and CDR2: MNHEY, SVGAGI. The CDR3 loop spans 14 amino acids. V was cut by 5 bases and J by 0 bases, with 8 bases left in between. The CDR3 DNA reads TGTGCCAGCAGTGCGGGGAATAGCAATCAGCCCCAGCATTTT. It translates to CASSAGNSNQPQHF.

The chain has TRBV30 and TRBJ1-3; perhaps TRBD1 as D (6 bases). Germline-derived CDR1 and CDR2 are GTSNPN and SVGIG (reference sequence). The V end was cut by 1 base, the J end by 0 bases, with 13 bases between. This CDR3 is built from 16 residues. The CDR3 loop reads CAWSEYRASSGNTIYF. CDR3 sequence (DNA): TGTGCCTGGAGTGAATACAGGGCTTCCTCTGGAAACACCATATATTTT.

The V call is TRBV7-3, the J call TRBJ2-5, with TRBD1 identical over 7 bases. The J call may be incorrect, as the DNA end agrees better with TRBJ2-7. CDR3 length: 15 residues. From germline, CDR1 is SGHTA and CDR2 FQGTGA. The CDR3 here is CASSPPGQLDYEQYF. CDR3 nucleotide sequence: TGTGCCAGCAGCCCCCCGGGACAGCTCGACTACGAGCAGTACTTC.